This TCR beta chain was captured in a study of shared clonotypes between healthy human individuals. Trimming took 2 bases from V and 8 from J, leaving 9 bases between them. In germline, CDR1 is MNHEY, CDR2 SVGAGI. CDR3 length: 12 residues. Only in-frame clones appear in the TCRdb table, and some are missing; sequencing was by immunoSEQ multiplex PCR. The data hold 800,000 to 1,200,000 clones, with around 82% observed a single time. The receptor was derived from a young man in good health. Some clones in this sample may be carry-over from other donors' samples. Sequenced sample: memory CD4+ T cells from PBMCs. The subset is: CD45RA-negative fraction. V usage is TRBV6-5 and J usage is TRBJ1-2, with D perhaps TRBD1 (5 bases). The CDR3 DNA reads TGTGCCAGCAGTTACGCGTGGGGCGGCTACACCTTC. Amino acids: CASSYAWGGYTF.